This TCR beta chain was sequenced for a study of T cell responses to AZD1222 COVID-19 vaccine. Overall study findings and caveats: Clonal diversity was possibly underestimated; the donors were predominantly white British and more often female.

This clone was seen a few times. Its matching antigen is unknown. The germline V gene has CDR1 SEHNR and CDR2 FQNEAQ (reference sequence). Trimming cost V 4 bases and J 2 bases, with 15 bases left between them. CDR3 size: 15 residues. The protocol was immunoSEQ multiplex PCR, while the TCRdb copy is restricted to in-frame clones and leaves out a portion. The table records 95,000 to 150,000 clones, about nine tenths of them present only once. The specimen comprised peripheral blood, sampled 28 days after the second AZD1222 dose. The receptor comes from an adult who received the AZD1222 COVID-19 vaccine. The chain has TRBV7-9 and TRBJ2-7; no clear D gene. This CDR3 reads CASSSAGPETYEQYF. In nucleotides, the CDR3 is TGTGCCAGCAGCTCAGCCGGGCCTGAGACCTACGAGCAGTACTTC.